The sequence of this T cell receptor (beta chain) was determined in a study of sequential checkpoint blockade in melanoma. At the level of the study: Patients were randomized 1:1 to nivolumab-then-ipilimumab or ipilimumab-then-nivolumab first-line. After both sequences, patients received maintenance nivolumab.

Some clones are missing from TCRdb's copy, which holds only in-frame ones; the method was immunoSEQ multiplex PCR. Altogether tens of thousands of clones are present, 70% to 90% being singletons, with the ten largest covering around 13%. This clone was seen a few times. Germline CDR1 reads SGHKS; CDR2 reads YYEKEE (reference sequence). The CDR3 is made up of 15 amino acids. The sample's treatment: randomized to nivolumab then ipilimumab (arm A) or the reverse (arm B). None of the patients previously received DNA-damaging chemotherapy. Sorted cells were live CD3+CD8+, lacking CD19 and CD56, from PBMCs.

The chain employs TRBV5-5 and TRBJ2-3, with TRBD1 matching over 10 bases. This receptor was taken from a human donor with melanoma. Specimen: CD8+ T cells sorted from blood (inferred from file names), collected from a patient given nivolumab and ipilimumab in sequence. CDR3 in DNA: TGTGCGAGTCCGGGGGGGACAGGGGTGACAGATACGCAGTATTTT. This codes for CASPGGTGVTDTQYF.